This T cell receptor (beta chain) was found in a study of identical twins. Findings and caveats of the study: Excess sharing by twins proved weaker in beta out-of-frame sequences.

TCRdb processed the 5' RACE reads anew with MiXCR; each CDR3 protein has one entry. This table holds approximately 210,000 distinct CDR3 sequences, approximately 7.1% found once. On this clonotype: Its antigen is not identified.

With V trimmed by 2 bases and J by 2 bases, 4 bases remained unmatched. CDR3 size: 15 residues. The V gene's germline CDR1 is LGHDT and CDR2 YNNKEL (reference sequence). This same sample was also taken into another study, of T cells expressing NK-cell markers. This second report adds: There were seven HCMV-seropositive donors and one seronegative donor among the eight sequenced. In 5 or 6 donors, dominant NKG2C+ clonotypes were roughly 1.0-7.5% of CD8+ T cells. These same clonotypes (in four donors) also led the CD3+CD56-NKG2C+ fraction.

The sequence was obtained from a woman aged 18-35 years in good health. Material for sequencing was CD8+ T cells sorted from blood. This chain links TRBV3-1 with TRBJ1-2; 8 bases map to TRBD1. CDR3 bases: TGTGCCAGCAGCCAACAGGGGGCCTTGAACTATGGCTACACCTTC. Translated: CASSQQGALNYGYTF.